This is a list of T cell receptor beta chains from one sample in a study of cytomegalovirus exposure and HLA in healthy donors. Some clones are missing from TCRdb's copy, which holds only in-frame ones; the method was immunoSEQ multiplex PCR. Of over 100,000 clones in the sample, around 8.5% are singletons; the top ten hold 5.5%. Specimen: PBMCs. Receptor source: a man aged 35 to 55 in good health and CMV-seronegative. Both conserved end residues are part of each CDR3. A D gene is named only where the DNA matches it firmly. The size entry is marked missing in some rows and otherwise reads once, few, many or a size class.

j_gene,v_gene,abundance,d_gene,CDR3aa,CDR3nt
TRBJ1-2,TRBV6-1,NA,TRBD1,CASSLDRGSYGYTF,TGTGCCAGCAGTCTGGACAGGGGTTCCTATGGCTACACCTTC
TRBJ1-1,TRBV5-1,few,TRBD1,CASSDPRTGGTEAFF,TGCGCCAGCAGCGACCCCCGGACAGGGGGTACTGAAGCTTTCTTT
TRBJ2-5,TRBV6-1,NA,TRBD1,CASSDPGRTGEETQYF,TGTGCCAGCAGTGATCCCGGCAGGACAGGGGAAGAGACCCAGTACTTC
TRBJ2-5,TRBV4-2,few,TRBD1,CASSTTGGETQYF,TGTGCCAGCAGCACGACAGGGGGAGAGACCCAGTACTTC
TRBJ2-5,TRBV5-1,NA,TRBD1,CASSVSQGAQETQYF,TGCGCCAGCAGCGTGTCACAGGGGGCGCAGGAGACCCAGTACTTC
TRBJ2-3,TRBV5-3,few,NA,CARSLRQARGTDTQYF,TGTGCCAGAAGCTTGCGACAGGCGAGGGGCACAGATACGCAGTATTTT
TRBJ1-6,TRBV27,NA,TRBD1,CASSPDADRAGYNSPLHF,TGTGCCAGCAGTCCTGACGCCGACAGGGCGGGCTATAATTCACCCCTCCACTTT
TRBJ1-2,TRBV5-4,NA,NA,CASSLSGGGYGYTF,TGTGCCAGCAGCTTATCGGGGGGGGGCTATGGCTACACCTTC
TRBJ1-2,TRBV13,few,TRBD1,CASSRYRGGYGYTF,TGTGCCAGCAGCCGATACAGGGGGGGCTATGGCTACACCTTC
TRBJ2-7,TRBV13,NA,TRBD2,CASSFSGGNEYEQYF,TGTGCCAGCAGCTTTTCGGGGGGTAATGAGTACGAGCAGTACTTC
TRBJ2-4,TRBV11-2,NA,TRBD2,CASSPRDYSDIQYF,TGTGCCAGCAGCCCGCGGGACTATTCTGACATTCAGTACTTC
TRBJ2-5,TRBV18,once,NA,CASSPRTQETQYF,TGTGCCAGCTCACCACGGACTCAAGAGACCCAGTACTTC
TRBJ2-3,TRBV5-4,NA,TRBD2,CASMREAGGPPDTQYF,TGTGCCAGCATGAGGGAAGCGGGGGGCCCCCCAGATACGCAGTATTTT
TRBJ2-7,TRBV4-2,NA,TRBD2,CASSSRTSSYGVYEQYF,TGTGCCAGCAGCTCCCGGACTAGTTCGTACGGTGTATACGAGCAGTACTTC
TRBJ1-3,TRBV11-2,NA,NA,CASSINRDGTIYF,TGTGCCAGCAGCATAAACAGGGATGGCACCATATATTTT
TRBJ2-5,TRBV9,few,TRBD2,CASSVTSGGVETQYF,TGTGCCAGCAGCGTTACTAGCGGGGGGGTTGAGACCCAGTACTTC
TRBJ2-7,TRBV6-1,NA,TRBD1,CASSGDRALEQYF,TGTGCCAGCAGTGGGGACAGGGCTCTCGAGCAGTACTTC
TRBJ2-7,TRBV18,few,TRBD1,CASSSDLQDRGRYSYEQYF,TGTGCCAGCTCGTCAGACCTCCAGGACAGGGGGCGATATAGCTACGAGCAGTACTTC
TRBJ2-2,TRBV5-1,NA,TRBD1,CASSLSGTGTGGELFF,TGCGCCAGCAGCTTATCCGGGACAGGGACCGGCGGGGAGCTGTTTTTT
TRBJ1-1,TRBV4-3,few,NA,CASSHRPNTEAFF,TGCGCCAGCAGCCACAGGCCTAACACTGAAGCTTTCTTT
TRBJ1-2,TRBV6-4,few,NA,CASTEFARVVYGYTF,TGTGCCAGCACCGAATTCGCCAGGGTAGTCTATGGCTACACCTTC
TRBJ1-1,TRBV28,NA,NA,CASSLPSRSEAFF,TGTGCCAGCAGTTTACCTTCTAGGTCTGAAGCTTTCTTT
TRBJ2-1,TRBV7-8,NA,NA,CASSLLSRTTGSYNEQFF,TGTGCCAGCAGCTTATTGAGCAGGACGACAGGCTCCTACAATGAGCAGTTCTTC
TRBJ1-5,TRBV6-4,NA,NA,CASPTGTSNQPQHF,TGTGCCAGCCCTACAGGGACGAGCAATCAGCCCCAGCATTTT
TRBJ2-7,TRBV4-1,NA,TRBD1,CASSHGQGRTYEQYF,TGCGCCAGCAGCCACGGACAGGGCCGCACCTACGAGCAGTACTTC
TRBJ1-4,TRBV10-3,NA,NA,CAISAGGYSTNEKLFF,TGTGCCATCAGTGCTGGCGGTTACTCAACTAATGAAAAACTGTTTTTT
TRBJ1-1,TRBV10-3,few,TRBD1,CAEDRGRIVNTEAFF,TGTGCCGAAGACAGGGGGCGCATTGTGAACACTGAAGCTTTCTTT
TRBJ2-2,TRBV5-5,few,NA,CASSLGQGLTGELFF,TGTGCCAGCAGCTTGGGACAGGGACTCACCGGGGAGCTGTTTTTT
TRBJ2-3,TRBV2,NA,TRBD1,CASRTQGEKSTDTQYF,TGTGCCAGCAGGACTCAGGGGGAGAAAAGCACAGATACGCAGTATTTT
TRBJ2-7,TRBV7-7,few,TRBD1,CASSLESYRGAEQYF,TGTGCCAGCAGCTTAGAGAGCTACAGGGGAGCCGAGCAGTACTTC
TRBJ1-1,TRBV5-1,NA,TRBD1,CASSLLVGQGDTEAFF,TGCGCCAGCAGCTTGTTGGTTGGACAGGGAGACACTGAAGCTTTCTTT
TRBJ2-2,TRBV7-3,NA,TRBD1,CASSPRTGGTRTGELFF,TGTGCCAGCAGTCCCCGGACAGGGGGTACTAGAACCGGGGAGCTGTTTTTT
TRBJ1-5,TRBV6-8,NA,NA,CASSPSLSLGTQPQHF,TGTGCCAGCAGTCCCTCACTAAGTCTTGGCACTCAGCCCCAGCATTTT
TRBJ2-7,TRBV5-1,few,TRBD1,CASSSSGQGPYEQYF,TGCGCCAGCAGCTCCTCCGGACAGGGTCCCTACGAGCAGTACTTC
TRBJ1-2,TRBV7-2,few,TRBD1,CASSLVIGGVYGYTF,TGTGCCAGCAGCTTAGTGATAGGGGGCGTCTATGGCTACACCTTC
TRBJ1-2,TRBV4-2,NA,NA,CASSPTSGSRDYGYTF,TGTGCCAGCAGCCCAACTTCCGGGTCCAGGGACTATGGCTACACCTTC
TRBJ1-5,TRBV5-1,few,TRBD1,CASSLAEGANQPQHF,TGCGCCAGCAGCTTGGCCGAGGGGGCCAATCAGCCCCAGCATTTT
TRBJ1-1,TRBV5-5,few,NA,CASSFNGNTEAFF,TGTGCCAGCAGCTTTAACGGGAACACTGAAGCTTTCTTT
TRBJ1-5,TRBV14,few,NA,CASSQASNQPQHF,TGTGCCAGCAGCCAGGCTAGCAATCAGCCCCAGCATTTT
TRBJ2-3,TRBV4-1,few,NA,CASSQVTGGSDTQYF,TGCGCCAGCAGCCAAGTGACAGGCGGGTCAGATACGCAGTATTTT
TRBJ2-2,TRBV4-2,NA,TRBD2,CASSQGLAGAGGGELFF,TGTGCCAGCAGCCAAGGACTAGCGGGGGCCGGGGGCGGGGAGCTGTTTTTT
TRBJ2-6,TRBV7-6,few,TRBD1,CASSWDRASGANVLTF,TGTGCCAGCAGTTGGGACAGGGCTTCTGGGGCCAACGTCCTGACTTTC
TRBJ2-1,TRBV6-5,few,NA,CASSYSGNNEQFF,TGTGCCAGCAGTTACTCGGGCAACAATGAGCAGTTCTTC
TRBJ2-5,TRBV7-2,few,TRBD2,CASSNSGAGGQYF,TGTGCCAGCAGCAATAGCGGGGCCGGCGGCCAGTACTTC
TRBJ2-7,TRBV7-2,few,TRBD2,CASSFRGGVYEQYF,TGTGCCAGCAGCTTTCGGGGGGGGGTGTACGAGCAGTACTTC
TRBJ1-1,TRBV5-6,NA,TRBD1,CASTRGTGRRTEAFF,TGTGCCAGCACAAGAGGGACAGGGAGACGGACTGAAGCTTTCTTT
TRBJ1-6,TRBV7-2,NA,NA,CASSLGPFRVSSYNSPLHF,TGTGCCAGCAGCTTAGGACCCTTCAGGGTGAGCTCCTATAATTCACCCCTCCACTTT
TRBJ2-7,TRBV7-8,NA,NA,CASSTARVHHYEQYF,TGTGCCAGCAGCACAGCCAGGGTCCATCACTACGAGCAGTACTTC
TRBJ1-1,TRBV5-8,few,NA,CASSFGVLTEAFF,TGTGCCAGCAGCTTCGGGGTTTTGACTGAAGCTTTCTTT